The text below deals with one T cell receptor (beta chain). This clone's antigen is unknown. Nothing much larger sits one base from this clone, and base qualities are not available. The immunoSEQ Assay was used to sequence TCRbeta CDR3 regions. After extraction, genomic DNA underwent amplification by bias-controlled multiplex PCR, followed by high-throughput sequencing. Per the source publication's procedure: Collapsing and filtering of sequences were performed to quantify the absolute abundance of each unique TCRbeta CDR3 region. Usable DNA was measured by amplifying reference genes present in all nucleated cells, and TCRbeta template counts were normalized to that usable DNA to estimate T cell fraction. Repertoire TCRs were annotated as SARS-CoV-2-specific when V gene, CDR3 amino acid sequence and J gene were exactly matched to a known reactive TCR set. The reference SARS-CoV-2 TCR set was obtained from MIRA and was filtered for enrichment in COVID-19-positive ImmuneCODE repertoires, whereby public or cross-reactive TCRs were removed. Drawing on the MIRA antigens, annotated TCRs were analysed further at the level of specific ORF or position within ORF. Breadth was defined as the number of annotated unique rearrangements divided by the total number of unique productive rearrangements, and depth was defined as the summed frequency of the annotated unique rearrangements. TCR breadth was compared between groups using two-sided Wilcoxon rank-sum tests. This is the immuneACCESS table as TCRdb keeps it, with only in-frame sequences that have V and J called. A part of the clones is gone; compared with another copy, unresolved V genes explain less than half, and the rest is unexplained. V and J calls and clone size are those listed in that table; D and trimming were worked out from the DNA. Within this sample are about 470,000 clones, with 90% of them counted one time only. Roughly 3.9% of the sample goes to the ten largest clones.

This entry belongs to a study of Ad26.COV2.S vaccination and SARS-CoV-2 variants listed by TCRdb under 2021. Looking at the study overall: Donors in the vaccine arm were drawn from COV1001, a multicentre, randomized, double-blind, placebo-controlled phase I-IIa trial testing Ad26.COV2.S in healthy adults. A total of approximately 30 samples were included in the TCR-sequenced set, comprising about 20 Ad26.COV2.S vaccine recipients, 5 placebo recipients and 8 SARS-CoV-2 convalescent individuals. Ad26.COV2.S was administered intramuscularly at 5 x 10^10 or 1 x 10^11 viral particles, either as a single shot or as two shots given 56 days apart. Blinding of investigators to trial group allocation was maintained during experiments and outcome assessment. Trial participants were randomized into five groups of five: low-dose or high-dose Ad26.COV2.S given once or twice, or placebo on both occasions. TCRbeta repertoire sequencing served as the tool for gauging how specific and how broad the SARS-CoV-2-reactive T cell receptors were following Ad26.COV2.S vaccination.

The label giving this sample's treatment or condition can be read as: some 19 received Ad26.COV2.S at low or high dose, single or two shots; five or six received placebo; per-sample allocation not given. Repertoires of vaccine and placebo recipients were sequenced from samples collected on day 63 after the first injection. Cohort 1b enrolled 20 to 30 adults aged 18-55 years at a single site in Boston, USA, between 29 July and 7 August 2020. As a vaccine, Ad26.COV2.S was a replication-incompetent adenovirus type 26 vector that expressed a prefusion-stabilized SARS-CoV-2 spike protein derived from the original Wuhan strain. Results the study describes overall, beyond this receptor: Comparing responses between vaccine doses or regimens was not something the study was powered to do. It was noted by the authors that total T cell responses may have been underestimated by the TCR breadth and depth analyses. Non-spike TCR breadth was comparable between vaccine and placebo recipients, consistent with the vaccine containing only spike. After vaccination, substantial breadth of spike-specific CD8+ and CD4+ T cell responses was reported. Spike-specific TCR breadth was higher in Ad26.COV2.S recipients than in placebo recipients (P = 0.0014).

The material sequenced was peripheral blood, taken in a trial of Ad26.COV2.S vaccine versus placebo. The receptor was isolated from a person aged 18-60 years who received the Ad26.COV2.S COVID-19 vaccine or a placebo.

CDR3 sequence: CASSLGTGGRVTQYF. The DNA sequence follows: TGTGCCAGCAGTCTCGGGACAGGGGGCAGGGTGACCCAGTACTTC. Here the chain combines TRBV28 and TRBJ2-5; 12 junctional bases match TRBD1. CDR1 and CDR2 are drawn from the germline V gene: MDHEN, SYDVKM. Compared with germline, V lacks 5 bases and J lacks 7 bases; bases without a gene match: 8. From its cysteine to its phenylalanine, the CDR3 spans 15 amino acids. The sequence is cut down to CDR3 DNA, 45 bases in frame from base 1.